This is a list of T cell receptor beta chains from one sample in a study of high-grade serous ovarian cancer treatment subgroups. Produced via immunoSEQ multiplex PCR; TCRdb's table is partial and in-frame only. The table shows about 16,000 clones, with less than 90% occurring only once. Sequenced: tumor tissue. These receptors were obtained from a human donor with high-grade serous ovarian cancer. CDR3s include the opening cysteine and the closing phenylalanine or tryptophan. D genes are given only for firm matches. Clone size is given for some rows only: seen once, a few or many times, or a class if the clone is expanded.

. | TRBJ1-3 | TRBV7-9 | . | CASSLLIFGGNTIYF | TGTGCCAGCAGCTTACTTATTTTTGGTGGAAACACCATATATTTT
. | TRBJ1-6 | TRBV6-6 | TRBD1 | CASSYRGQGNSPLHF | TGTGCCAGCAGTTACCGTGGACAGGGGAATTCACCCCTCCACTTT
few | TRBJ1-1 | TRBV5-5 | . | CASSPPYNTEAFF | TGTGCCAGCAGCCCGCCGTACAACACTGAAGCTTTCTTT
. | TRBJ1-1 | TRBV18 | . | CASSPLSRGNTEAFF | TGTGCCAGCTCACCATTGTCCAGGGGGAACACTGAAGCTTTCTTT
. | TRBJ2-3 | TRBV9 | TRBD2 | CASSPWRGGQDTQYF | TGTGCCAGCAGCCCTTGGCGGGGGGGCCAGGATACGCAGTATTTT
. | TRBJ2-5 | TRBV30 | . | CAWKPFQETQYF | TGTGCCTGGAAACCGTTCCAAGAGACCCAGTACTTC
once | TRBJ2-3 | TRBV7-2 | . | CASSLVRASLTDTQYF | TGTGCCAGCAGCTTAGTGAGGGCCAGCCTCACAGATACGCAGTATTTT
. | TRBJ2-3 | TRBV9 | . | CASSAQGQTHTDTQYF | TGTGCCAGCAGCGCCCAAGGACAGACTCACACAGATACGCAGTATTTT
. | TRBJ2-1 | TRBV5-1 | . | CATSPTGTVFSEQFF | TGCGCCACCAGCCCGACCGGGACGGTTTTCTCTGAGCAGTTCTTC
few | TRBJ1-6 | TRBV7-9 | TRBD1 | CASSPGTGFLVSPLHF | TGTGCCAGCAGCCCTGGGACAGGGTTTTTGGTTTCACCCCTCCACTTT
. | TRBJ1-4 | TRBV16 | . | CASSQSPRGMGEKLFF | TGTGCCAGCAGCCAGTCTCCCCGGGGCATGGGAGAAAAACTGTTTTTT
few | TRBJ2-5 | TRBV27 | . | CASSLDQASTQYF | TGTGCCAGCAGTCTGGACCAGGCATCGACCCAGTACTTC
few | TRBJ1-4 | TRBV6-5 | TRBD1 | CASSGQDKKLFF | TGTGCCAGCAGCGGACAGGACAAAAAACTGTTTTTT
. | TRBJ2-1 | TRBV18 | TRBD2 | CASSPPGLAGGHEQFF | TGTGCCAGCTCACCACCGGGACTAGCGGGGGGACATGAGCAGTTCTTC
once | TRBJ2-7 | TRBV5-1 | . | CASSLGTVISYEQYF | TGCGCCAGCAGCTTGGGGACAGTGATCTCCTACGAGCAGTACTTC
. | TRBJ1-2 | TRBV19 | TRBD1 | CASSVGTGFNYGYTF | TGTGCCAGTAGTGTCGGGACAGGGTTTAACTATGGCTACACCTTC
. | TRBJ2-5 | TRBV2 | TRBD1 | CASSKQGRETQYF | TGTGCCAGCAGTAAACAGGGGCGAGAGACCCAGTACTTC
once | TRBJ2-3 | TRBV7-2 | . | CASSIRGLSPDTQYF | TGTGCCAGCAGTATCAGAGGCCTGTCCCCAGATACGCAGTATTTT
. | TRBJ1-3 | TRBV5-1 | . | CASSSPAPGNTIYF | TGCGCCAGCTCCAGTCCCGCGCCTGGAAACACCATATATTTT
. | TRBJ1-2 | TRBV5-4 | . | CASSPREGASGYTF | TGTGCCAGCAGCCCACGGGAAGGGGCGAGTGGCTACACCTTC
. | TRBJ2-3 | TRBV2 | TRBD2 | CASNLAGWSDTQYF | TGTGCCAGCAACCTAGCGGGGTGGTCGGATACGCAGTATTTT
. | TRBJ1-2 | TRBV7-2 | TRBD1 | CASSLDSRTGGNGYTF | TGTGCCAGCAGCTTAGATTCTCGGACAGGGGGCAATGGCTACACCTTC
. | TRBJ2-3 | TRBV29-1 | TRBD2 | CTSEGLAGVDTQYF | TGCACCTCTGAGGGACTAGCGGGGGTGGATACGCAGTATTTT
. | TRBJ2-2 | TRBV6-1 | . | CASSENRVSGGELFF | TGTGCCAGCAGTGAGAACAGGGTTTCCGGCGGGGAGCTGTTTTTT
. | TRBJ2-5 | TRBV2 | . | CASSGEVKETQYF | TGTGCCAGCAGTGGGGAGGTAAAAGAGACCCAGTACTTC
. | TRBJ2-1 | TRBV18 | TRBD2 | CASSPSGGNYNEQFF | TGTGCCAGCTCCCCTAGCGGGGGGAACTACAATGAGCAGTTCTTC
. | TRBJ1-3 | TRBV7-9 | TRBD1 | CASSKPGTGSSGNTIYF | TGTGCCAGCAGCAAACCCGGGACAGGGAGCTCTGGAAACACCATATATTTT
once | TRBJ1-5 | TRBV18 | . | CASAEQGPGGNQPQHF | TGTGCCAGCGCCGAACAGGGCCCTGGGGGCAATCAGCCCCAGCATTTT
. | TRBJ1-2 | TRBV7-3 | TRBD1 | CASSLIHPRDREYGYTF | TGTGCCAGCAGCTTAATACACCCCCGGGACAGGGAGTATGGCTACACCTTC
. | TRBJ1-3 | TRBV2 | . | CASQADSGNTIYF | TGTGCCAGCCAGGCCGACTCTGGAAACACCATATATTTT
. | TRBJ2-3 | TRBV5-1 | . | CASSSSTTDTQYF | TGCGCCAGCAGCTCCTCAACCACAGATACGCAGTATTTT
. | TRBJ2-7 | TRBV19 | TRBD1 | CASSIRDRGLYEQYF | TGTGCCAGTAGTATCCGGGACAGAGGCCTCTACGAGCAGTACTTC
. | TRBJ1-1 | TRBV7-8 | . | CASSLAQPQGLNTEAFF | TGTGCCAGCAGCTTAGCGCAACCACAGGGTCTGAACACTGAAGCTTTCTTT
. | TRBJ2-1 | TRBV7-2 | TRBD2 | CASSLTSGGNEQFF | TGTGCCAGCAGCTTAACTAGCGGGGGTAATGAGCAGTTCTTC
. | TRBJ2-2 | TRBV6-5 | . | CASSSGSGELFF | TGTGCCAGCAGTTCAGGGTCCGGGGAGCTGTTTTTT
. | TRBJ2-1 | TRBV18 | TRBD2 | CASSLLAGGHNEQFF | TGTGCCAGCTCCCTACTAGCGGGGGGGCATAATGAGCAGTTCTTC
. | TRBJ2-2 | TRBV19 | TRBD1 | CASSIGTGYTGELFF | TGTGCCAGTAGTATTGGGACAGGATACACCGGGGAGCTGTTTTTT
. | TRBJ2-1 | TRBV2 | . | CASSEAFGGPVYNEQFF | TGTGCCAGCAGTGAAGCTTTTGGGGGGCCTGTCTACAATGAGCAGTTCTTC
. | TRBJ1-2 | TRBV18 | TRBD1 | CASSPGPGGDYGYTF | TGTGCCAGCTCACCGGGCCCAGGGGGTGACTATGGCTACACCTTC
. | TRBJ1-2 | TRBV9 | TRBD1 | CASSPHRGLTEGYTF | TGTGCCAGCAGCCCACACAGGGGTCTAACGGAGGGCTACACCTTC
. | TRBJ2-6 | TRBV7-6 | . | CASSFSGERANVLTF | TGTGCCAGCAGCTTTTCAGGGGAAAGGGCCAACGTCCTGACTTTC
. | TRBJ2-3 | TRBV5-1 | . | CASSSQDSTRDTQYF | TGCGCCAGCAGCTCGCAAGACTCAACCAGGGATACGCAGTATTTT